The T cell receptor (beta chain) under discussion was sequenced for a study of T-cell reconstitution after alpha-beta-depleted transplantation in children. Whole-study results and caveats: About two months after transplant, alpha-beta T cells reportedly came from several hundred expanded graft clones. Recipient T cells and thymic progenitors that survived gave rise to the high TCRbeta diversity observed at day 60 in some patients.

Preparation of the TCRbeta library used unique molecular identifiers. TCRdb re-analysed the PCR reads in MiXCR, keeping a single row per CDR3 protein. Here the sample spans hundreds of thousands of distinct CDR3 sequences, around 14% being singletons. This clonotype was observed many times. No antigen is known for it. CDR3 length equals 14 residues. CDR1 is SEHNR, CDR2 FQNEAQ, per germline (reference sequence). V lost 5 bases and J 2 bases, leaving 13 bases between the germline ends. This TCR was sampled from a girl aged 2-15 years with congenital amegakaryocytic thrombocytopenia, due to receive a stem cell transplant. The sequencing used PBMCs, collected before TCRalphabeta/CD19-depleted stem cell transplant. The V call is TRBV7-9, the J call TRBJ2-7, with a weak D call TRBD1 (6 bases). CDR3 in amino acids: CASSGVDSTYEQYF. CDR3 nucleotide sequence: TGTGCCAGCAGCGGAGTGGACAGTACCTACGAGCAGTACTTC.